The following is a T cell receptor (beta chain) sequence with its context. Its target is unknown. The entry originates in a study of cytomegalovirus exposure and HLA in healthy donors. This CDR3 spans 15 amino acids. Germline CDR1 reads SGHDT; CDR2 reads YYEEEE. V lost 4 bases to trimming and J lost 4 bases; unmatched junction nucleotides: 6. The PCR ran on 60 Vbeta and 13 Jbeta primers. Authors' processing steps: The count from a later analysis was 79 million or so unique TCR beta chains, 9 million to 12 million of them shared. TCRdb keeps only in-frame clones here, not all; method: immunoSEQ multiplex PCR. The V and J calls and clone size come from that table; D and trimming were worked out from the DNA. The sample holds some 150,000 clones, 80% to 90% seen once. General observations from the study: Many donors shared some public TCRs, even though most TCR sequences were rare.

This clonotype was obtained from a woman under 30 in good health and CMV-seronegative. Sequences were obtained from PBMCs. V and J are TRBV5-6 and TRBJ1-2; 11 bases align to TRBD1. The CDR3 sequence: CASSPGTGGRYGYTF. The CDR3 DNA reads as TGTGCCAGCAGCCCCGGGACAGGGGGTCGCTATGGCTACACCTTC.